One sample yielded the 8 T cell receptor beta chains listed below, sequenced in a study of blood T cells in healthy people across ages. Combining a sample-barcoded 5' primer with a J-beta primer mix, a second PCR ran for about 6 to 12 cycles. MiXCR, run by TCRdb on the 5' RACE reads, gives a single entry per CDR3 protein. The table shows 1.5 million to 2 million distinct CDR3 sequences, with around 42% occurring only once. The sequenced material came from blood. Source of these receptors: a human donor in good health.

The chain joins TRBV20-1 to TRBJ1-5; the D is unclear. The ends were cut back, 3 bases at V and 0 bases at J, with 12 bases in the middle. The CDR3 loop spans 15 amino acids. From germline, CDR1 is DFQATT and CDR2 SNEGSKA (reference sequence). The CDR3 sequence: CSARGRWDSNQPQHF. Written as DNA, the CDR3 is TGCAGTGCTAGGGGTCGGTGGGATAGCAATCAGCCCCAGCATTTT.

Comment on this clonotype: One end of the junction does not line up with germline, which may come from a read error. The chain has TRBV4-1 and TRBJ2-3, with D hard to call. Germline CDR1 MGHRA, CDR2 YSYEKL. This CDR3 spans 13 amino acids. CDR3 in amino acids: CTSSLAYGDTQYF. The CDR3 DNA follows: TGCACCAGCAGCCTGGCGTACGGAGATACGCAGTATTTT.

The sample holds a few counts of this clonotype. The chain combines TRBV10-3 with TRBJ2-3; maybe TRBD1 (6 bases). The CDR3 has 13 residues. Looked up from germline, CDR1 is ENHRY and CDR2 is SYGVKD. V shed 10 bases and J shed 2 bases, with 13 bases lying between them. The CDR3 nucleotides read TGTGCCAGCCGAGGACAGTACACAGATACGCAGTATTTT. This translates into CASRGQYTDTQYF.

The gene calls are TRBV11-2 and TRBJ2-1; 7 bases are shared with TRBD1. CDR1 and CDR2 from the germline V gene are SGHAT and FQNNGV. Trimming took 0 bases from V and 0 from J; bases not matched to a gene: 8. The CDR3 has 18 amino acids. CDR3 coding DNA: TGTGCCAGCAGCTTAGAAAACCGGGACAGTGGCTCCTACAATGAGCAGTTCTTC. Translation gives CASSLENRDSGSYNEQFF.

The chain combines TRBV20-1 with TRBJ1-2, with no clear D. The V end lost 4 bases, the J end lost 8 bases, and 20 bases lay between the germline ends. The V gene's germline CDR1 is DFQATT and CDR2 SNEGSKA (reference sequence). The CDR3 spans 14 residues. CDR3 in DNA: TGCAGTGCTACCGATCCAAGGGCTGTAGAAGGCTACACCTTC. Its protein product is CSATDPRAVEGYTF.

This clonotype turned up a few times. The genes are TRBV9 and TRBJ2-7; D gene uncertain. CDR1 is SGDLS, CDR2 YYNGEE, per germline. V was clipped by 0 bases and J by 6 bases, with 13 bases between them. This CDR3 has 14 residues. CDR3 loop: CASSVGSAVLEQYF. The CDR3 coding sequence is TGTGCCAGCAGCGTAGGGTCCGCCGTCCTCGAGCAGTACTTC.

This clonotype was observed a handful of times. This sequence joins TRBV10-3 and TRBJ2-7; 12 bases agree with TRBD1. Germline V gives CDR1 ENHRY, CDR2 SYGVKD. Unmatched junction bases numbered 10, after V lost 2 bases and J lost 5 bases. The length of the CDR3 is 17 residues. The CDR3 spells CAISEKNPGQGADEQYF. CDR3 nucleotides: TGTGCCATCAGTGAGAAAAATCCGGGACAGGGGGCCGACGAGCAGTACTTC.

The CDR3 loop reads CSAGTAATDTQYF. CDR3 DNA sequence: TGCAGTGCCGGGACAGCAGCCACAGATACGCAGTATTTT. The chain recombines TRBV20-1 with TRBJ2-3; TRBD1 agrees at 7 bases. The length of the CDR3 is 13 residues. Germline CDR1 and CDR2: DFQATT and SNEGSKA (reference sequence). The V and J ends lost 6 bases and 2 bases, in that order; junction bases with no gene match: 5.